The clone carrying this T cell receptor (beta chain) was picked up a small number of times. This record belongs to a study of blood T cell repertoires in COVID-19. On the study more broadly: Spain, Italy and the United States supplied samples that represented acute and convalescent COVID-19. Sample material is recorded as cDNA or gDNA derived from T cells, B-cell-depleted T cells, or PBMCs.

Sequenced by immunoSEQ multiplex PCR; TCRdb stores in-frame clones only, minus some. The sample carries about 160,000 clones, approximately 86% recorded once. The CDR3 totals 14 residues. V was pared by 5 bases and J by 10 bases, with 7 bases of the junction left unmatched. The germline V gene encodes CDR1 LNHDA and CDR2 SQIVND (reference sequence). This TCR derives from a woman aged 60 to 75 with active or convalescent COVID-19. This chain joins TRBV19 and TRBJ1-4; TRBD1 matches at 10 bases. Material: peripheral blood. The CDR3 here is CASSSDRGPGKLFF. The DNA of the CDR3 is TGTGCCAGTAGTTCTGACAGGGGGCCGGGAAAACTGTTTTTT.